The rows below give T cell receptor beta chains drawn from one sample of a study of CD8 T cells in Susac syndrome. Using its own MiXCR run on the immunoSEQ multiplex PCR reads, TCRdb lists one record per CDR3 protein. The sample contains 100,000 to 150,000 distinct CDR3 sequences, 85% to 95% of which appear only once. The sample consisted of CD8+ T cells from PBMCs. These receptor sequences come from a human donor with multiple sclerosis. The conserved cysteine and the conserved F or W are not part of the CDR3 here. D genes are given only for firm matches.

CDR3 length: 14; V gene: TRBV4-1; D gene: TRBD1; CDR3 protein: ASSHHITGGDEKLF
CDR3 length: 14; V gene: TRBV3-1; D gene: .; CDR3 protein: ASSHRGQGPGEPQH
CDR3 length: 13; V gene: TRBV29-1; D gene: TRBD2; CDR3 protein: SVTPSGSSYNEQF
CDR3 length: 10; V gene: TRBV9; D gene: .; CDR3 protein: ASSGSEWGDA
CDR3 length: 15; V gene: TRBV9; D gene: .; CDR3 protein: ASNRGQGWTSNTEAF
CDR3 length: 14; V gene: TRBV5-4; D gene: .; CDR3 protein: ASSASTARAKNIQY
CDR3 length: 11; V gene: TRBV9; D gene: .; CDR3 protein: ASSAGDWGGYT
CDR3 length: 13; V gene: TRBV12-3/TRBV12-4; D gene: .; CDR3 protein: ASSYSPSGTDTQY
CDR3 length: 12; V gene: TRBV5-1; D gene: TRBD2; CDR3 protein: ASTTSGGYNEQF
CDR3 length: 11; V gene: TRBV6-5; D gene: .; CDR3 protein: ASSYSPRDTQY
CDR3 length: 13; V gene: TRBV7-3; D gene: TRBD2; CDR3 protein: ASSSGPGGADTQY
CDR3 length: 12; V gene: TRBV9; D gene: TRBD2; CDR3 protein: ASSVSGGADTQY
CDR3 length: 10; V gene: TRBV19; D gene: .; CDR3 protein: ASSIGGAEQF
CDR3 length: 13; V gene: TRBV11-2; D gene: TRBD2; CDR3 protein: ASSASGLNYNEQF
CDR3 length: 15; V gene: TRBV6-5; D gene: .; CDR3 protein: ASSYSISLGSYNEQF
CDR3 length: 14; V gene: TRBV30; D gene: TRBD1; CDR3 protein: AWSAKTGQGAYGYT
CDR3 length: 13; V gene: TRBV3-1; D gene: TRBD1; CDR3 protein: ASSPWDSANTEAF
CDR3 length: 13; V gene: TRBV3-1; D gene: TRBD1; CDR3 protein: ASSQVSPGGHGYT
CDR3 length: 10; V gene: TRBV18; D gene: .; CDR3 protein: ASSPERETQY
CDR3 length: 11; V gene: TRBV2; D gene: .; CDR3 protein: ASRGRIGTEAF
CDR3 length: 14; V gene: TRBV28; D gene: .; CDR3 protein: ASSLLPQVVHTEAF
CDR3 length: 13; V gene: TRBV24-1; D gene: TRBD2; CDR3 protein: ATSDFGGAGGELF
CDR3 length: 14; V gene: TRBV9; D gene: .; CDR3 protein: ASSTSRNRVHHEQY
CDR3 length: 12; V gene: TRBV7-8; D gene: .; CDR3 protein: ASSLTGAPWELF
CDR3 length: 16; V gene: TRBV19; D gene: .; CDR3 protein: ASSTTGTPSYSNQPQH
CDR3 length: 13; V gene: TRBV27; D gene: .; CDR3 protein: ASTLGAPDTGELF
CDR3 length: 11; V gene: TRBV3-1; D gene: .; CDR3 protein: ASSSIIHNEQF
CDR3 length: 12; V gene: TRBV6-5; D gene: .; CDR3 protein: ASRATGWKETQY
CDR3 length: 19; V gene: TRBV11-1; D gene: TRBD2; CDR3 protein: ASSPSKGLAGATTSTDTQY
CDR3 length: 9; V gene: TRBV3-1; D gene: .; CDR3 protein: ASSDEDTQY
CDR3 length: 12; V gene: TRBV5-1; D gene: .; CDR3 protein: ASSLAGETGELF
CDR3 length: 11; V gene: TRBV6-6; D gene: .; CDR3 protein: ASRYLAADTQY
CDR3 length: 11; V gene: TRBV2; D gene: .; CDR3 protein: ASSEFRPYEQY
CDR3 length: 11; V gene: TRBV30; D gene: TRBD1; CDR3 protein: AWSEDRVNEQF
CDR3 length: 8; V gene: TRBV6-5; D gene: .; CDR3 protein: ANHQETQY
CDR3 length: 15; V gene: TRBV4-1; D gene: TRBD2; CDR3 protein: ASSLQPGRESTGELF
CDR3 length: 17; V gene: TRBV5-6; D gene: .; CDR3 protein: ASSFWQGNYNLAKNIQY
CDR3 length: 14; V gene: TRBV3-1; D gene: TRBD1; CDR3 protein: ASSRYRDRVVDEQF
CDR3 length: 12; V gene: TRBV12-3/TRBV12-4; D gene: TRBD2; CDR3 protein: ARDARTSAYEQY
CDR3 length: 13; V gene: TRBV6-5; D gene: .; CDR3 protein: ASSPQIGDLYEQY
CDR3 length: 11; V gene: TRBV5-1; D gene: TRBD1; CDR3 protein: ASSLVGTGKQY
CDR3 length: 13; V gene: TRBV7-9; D gene: TRBD1; CDR3 protein: ASSSGTDSNQPQH
CDR3 length: 11; V gene: TRBV5-1; D gene: .; CDR3 protein: ASSPGSPKRLF
CDR3 length: 13; V gene: TRBV12-3/TRBV12-4; D gene: .; CDR3 protein: ASSLALGTPYGYT
CDR3 length: 13; V gene: TRBV9; D gene: .; CDR3 protein: ASSVGRGRGYGYT
CDR3 length: 11; V gene: TRBV7-2; D gene: .; CDR3 protein: ASSPDTQETQY
CDR3 length: 11; V gene: TRBV11-2; D gene: .; CDR3 protein: ASSLGGEDEQF
CDR3 length: 11; V gene: TRBV5-5; D gene: .; CDR3 protein: ASSPVGSGELF
CDR3 length: 14; V gene: TRBV13; D gene: TRBD1; CDR3 protein: ASSLFPGQANYGYT
CDR3 length: 13; V gene: TRBV27; D gene: .; CDR3 protein: ASSLSWLHNEKLF
CDR3 length: 12; V gene: TRBV6-4; D gene: .; CDR3 protein: ASRPGEGYYGYT
CDR3 length: 11; V gene: TRBV28; D gene: TRBD1; CDR3 protein: ASRDRNLNEQY
CDR3 length: 13; V gene: TRBV7-9; D gene: .; CDR3 protein: ASSPPGGMNTEAF
CDR3 length: 14; V gene: TRBV20-1; D gene: .; CDR3 protein: SARHPHRTINYGYT
CDR3 length: 16; V gene: TRBV18; D gene: TRBD1; CDR3 protein: ASSPRDRAFSGANVLT